The 30 T cell receptor beta chains reported below all come from one sample, sequenced in a study of blood T cells in healthy people across ages. A J-beta primer mix and a sample-barcoded 5' primer were used in a second PCR of roughly 7 to 12 cycles. Using its own MiXCR run on the 5' RACE reads, TCRdb lists one record per CDR3 protein. This table holds about 1.5 million distinct CDR3 sequences, around two fifths found once. Material: blood. These receptors came from a woman between 18 and 29 years old in good health.

V and J are TRBV12-3 or TRBV12-4 and TRBJ2-1; D gene uncertain. V was pared by 5 bases and J by 6 bases, with 8 bases between. The CDR3 runs to 12 residues. This chain's CDR3 is CASSTGSNEQFF. In DNA, the CDR3 is TGTGCCAGCAGTACTGGGTCCAATGAGCAGTTCTTC.

This clonotype has at least ten counts. The chain employs TRBV10-3 and TRBJ2-3; a possible D gene is TRBD2 (6 bases). Germline V gene sequence: CDR1 ENHRY, CDR2 SYGVKD. The V gene lost 9 bases and the J gene lost 0 bases, with 10 bases spanning the gap. The CDR3 has 13 amino acids. The CDR3 loop is CAIRGSSTDTQYF. In nucleotides, the CDR3 is TGTGCCATTCGGGGGTCTAGCACAGATACGCAGTATTTT.

Only a few counts were recorded for this clonotype. The J gene is TRBJ2-3, the V gene TRBV7-2; D is unresolved. Trimming took 1 base from V and 4 from J, leaving 9 bases between them. The CDR3 is made up of 14 amino acids. Looked up from germline, CDR1 is SGHTA and CDR2 is FQGNSA. The CDR3 sequence is CASSLDGTADTQYF. DNA of the CDR3: TGTGCCAGCAGCTTAGACGGTACCGCAGATACGCAGTATTTT. Variable domain in full (rest from reference TRBV7-2 and TRBJ2-3): GAGVSQSPSNKVTEKGKDVELRCDPISGHTALYWYRQSLGQGLEFLIYFQGNSAPDKSGLPSDRFSAERTGGSVSTLTIQRTQQEDSAVYLCASSLDGTADTQYFGPGTRLTVL.

This clonotype was observed a handful of times. This chain connects TRBV20-1 to TRBJ2-1; tentatively, D is TRBD2 (5 bases). The CDR3 totals 16 residues. V was shortened by 5 bases and J by 0 bases, with 17 bases between the two germline ends. From germline, CDR1 is DFQATT and CDR2 SNEGSKA (reference sequence). The CDR3 DNA sequence: TGCAGTGCTCGCCCCGCCTTAGCGTTCTCCTACAATGAGCAGTTCTTC. Protein product: CSARPALAFSYNEQFF.

The V and J genes are TRBV12-3 or TRBV12-4 and TRBJ1-5, with a weak D call TRBD1 (5 bases). The CDR3 extends over 16 amino acids. Deletions cut 6 bases from V and 0 bases from J, with 15 bases between. The chain's CDR3 is CASRLGGGNSNQPQHF. Written as DNA, the CDR3 is TGTGCCAGCAGGCTAGGTGGGGGGAATAGCAATCAGCCCCAGCATTTT.

As concerns this clonotype: Sequence at one end of the junction differs from germline and may be a read error. The rearrangement uses TRBV12-3 or TRBV12-4 and TRBJ2-4; D remains ambiguous. This CDR3 is 12 amino acids long. The CDR3 is CASSLWVGEQNF. CDR3 DNA: TGTGCCAGCAGTTTATGGGTGGGCGAGCAGAACTTC.

The V call is TRBV21-1, the J call TRBJ1-5. TRBV21-1 is a documented pseudogene. The CDR3 totals 19 residues. DNA of the CDR3: TGTGCCAGCAGCAAAGTTGGGGTTAACCCCGCGATCGGAGGACAGCCCCAGCATTTT. Amino acids: CASSKVGVNPAIGGQPQHF.

V is TRBV20-1 and J is TRBJ2-3; 8 bases are a match to TRBD2. CDR3 length: 12 amino acids. The trim removed 6 bases at V and 6 bases at J, leaving 5 bases unmatched. Germline CDR1 and CDR2: DFQATT and SNEGSKA (reference sequence). This CDR3 reads CSASGRGDTQYF. The CDR3 DNA sequence: TGCAGTGCGAGCGGGAGAGGGGATACGCAGTATTTT.

V gene TRBV7-3 combines with J gene TRBJ2-7; D possibly corresponds to TRBD2 (5 bases). The CDR3 totals 15 residues. V lost 3 bases and J lost 3, with 15 bases in between. From germline, CDR1 is SGHTA and CDR2 FQGTGA. Here the CDR3 reads CASSLWAEGGYEQYF. As DNA, the CDR3 is TGTGCCAGCAGCTTGTGGGCCGAGGGCGGCTACGAGCAGTACTTC.

The V gene is TRBV20-1, the J gene TRBJ2-1; 11 bases are a match to TRBD2. This CDR3 is 15 amino acids long. J was trimmed by 13 bases and V by 3 bases; bases with no gene match: 14. Germline values: CDR1 DFQATT, CDR2 SNEGSKA (reference sequence). The CDR3, as DNA: TGCAGTGCTAGGATACGTAGCGGGAGGGGGGAGACCCAGTTCTTC. Protein product: CSARIRSGRGETQFF.

The CDR3 nucleotides read TGTGCCAGCAGTGTACTCAGGGCAACTAATGAAAAACTGTTTTTT. It codes for CASSVLRATNEKLFF. This chain connects TRBV25-1 to TRBJ1-4; the D gene is possibly TRBD1 (5 bases). Germline V CDR1 and CDR2: MGHDK, SYGVNS. The CDR3 runs to 15 residues. V was clipped by 4 bases and J by 0 bases, with 9 bases between them.

The chain uses TRBV2 and TRBJ1-1; 7 bases match TRBD1. CDR1 and CDR2 (germline): SNHLY, FYNNEI. This CDR3 is built from 14 residues. The trim removed 7 bases at V and 0 bases at J, leaving 5 bases unmatched. The CDR3 coding sequence is TGTGCCAGCATTAGACAGGGCGTGAACACTGAAGCTTTCTTT. Protein sequence: CASIRQGVNTEAFF. Together with reference TRBV2 and TRBJ1-1, the CDR3 gives the full variable domain: EPEVTQTPSHQVTQMGQEVILRCVPISNHLYFYWYRQILGQKVEFLVSFYNNEISEKSEIFDDQFSVERPDGSNFTLKIRSTKLEDSAMYFCASIRQGVNTEAFFGQGTRLTVV.

The chain couples TRBV29-1 to TRBJ1-1; 8 bases agree with TRBD1. V gave up 7 bases and J gave up 3 bases; unmatched junction bases: 19. The CDR3 spans 17 residues. Germline CDR1 reads SQVTM; CDR2 reads ANQGSEA. The CDR3 sequence: CSAPRVTGALSDTEAFF. CDR3 DNA sequence: TGCAGCGCTCCGAGGGTGACAGGGGCGCTAAGCGACACTGAAGCTTTCTTT.

The rearrangement joins TRBV6-6 to TRBJ2-1; 8 positions agree with TRBD2. This CDR3 is 17 amino acids long. Losses at the gene ends were 5 bases for V and 1 base for J; bases not matched to a gene: 10. Germline V lookup: CDR1 MNHNY, CDR2 SVGAGI (reference sequence). The CDR3 DNA reads TGTGCCAGCAGTCCACACCAACTAGCGGCATCCTACAATGAGCAGTTCTTC. It codes for CASSPHQLAASYNEQFF.

Regarding this clonotype: One end of the junction is discordant with germline, which a read error may explain. The CDR3 bases are TGTGCCAGCAGTTCTAGGGGACAGGATAGCACAGATGCGCAGTATTTT. This codes for CASSSRGQDSTDAQYF. This chain links TRBV28 with TRBJ2-3; TRBD1 agrees at 8 bases. The CDR3 runs 16 residues. CDR1 is MDHEN and CDR2 is SYDVKM in the germline V gene.

The chain has TRBV5-1 and TRBJ1-1; tentatively, D is TRBD1 (5 bases). CDR3 size: 14 residues. V was clipped by 4 bases and J by 0 bases, with 10 bases between them. Germline CDR1 and CDR2: SGHRS and YFSETQ. CDR3 sequence reads: CASSPGAMNTEAFF. The DNA for the CDR3 is TGCGCCAGCAGCCCCGGGGCCATGAACACTGAAGCTTTCTTT.

In this sample, this clonotype turned up many times. The gene calls are TRBV7-2 and TRBJ1-2; tentatively, D is TRBD1 (6 bases). The germline V and J ends were trimmed by 5 bases and 4 bases, with 11 bases remaining between them. The V gene's germline CDR1 is SGHTA and CDR2 FQGNSA. This CDR3 comprises 13 residues. The CDR3 coding sequence is TGTGCCAGCAGCACCACAGGGTTCTATGGCTACACCTTC. It codes for CASSTTGFYGYTF.

The chain recombines TRBV14 with TRBJ1-1, with TRBD1 matching over 10 bases. The CDR3 sequence is 18 residues long. V was clipped by 4 bases and J by 4 bases; unmatched bases: 15. The germline V gene encodes CDR1 SGHDN and CDR2 FVKESK. As DNA, the CDR3 is TGTGCCAGCAGCCCATCCCTCCGGGACAGGGGCGGGAGCACTGAAGCTTTCTTT. Its protein is CASSPSLRDRGGSTEAFF. Full variable domain (remainder filled in from reference TRBV14 and TRBJ1-1): EAGVTQFPSHSVIEKGQTVTLRCDPISGHDNLYWYRRVMGKEIKFLLHFVKESKQDESGMPNNRFLAERTGGTYSTLKVQPAELEDSGVYFCASSPSLRDRGGSTEAFFGQGTRLTVV.

J is TRBJ1-6 and V is TRBV10-3; TRBD1 matches 9 bases. Per the germline V gene, CDR1 is ENHRY and CDR2 is SYGVKD. The CDR3 runs 14 residues. The V and J ends lost 7 bases and 10 bases, in that order; junction bases with no gene match: 8. CDR3: CAITRTGEGSPLHF. In nucleotides, the CDR3 is TGTGCCATCACCCGGACAGGGGAAGGATCACCCCTCCACTTT.

The CDR3 spells CASSLNYQIGADTQYF. For the CDR3, the DNA is TGTGCCAGCAGCTTGAACTACCAAATAGGGGCAGATACGCAGTATTTT. The V call is TRBV5-5, the J call TRBJ2-3; possible D gene TRBD1, 5 bases. Germline lookup yields CDR1 SGHKS and CDR2 YYEKEE (reference sequence). The V gene lost 1 base and the J gene lost 4 bases, with 16 bases spanning the gap. The CDR3 is made up of 16 amino acids.

This clonotype has just a few counts. V and J are TRBV15 and TRBJ2-3, with 7 nucleotides matching TRBD2. CDR3 size: 15 residues. Germline values: CDR1 LNHNV, CDR2 YYDKDF (reference sequence). V trimming: 5 bases; J trimming: 2 bases; junction bases outside the gene matches: 7. The CDR3 region is CATSGRAGTTDTQYF. The CDR3 nucleotides read TGTGCCACCAGCGGAAGAGCGGGGACCACAGATACGCAGTATTTT.

This clonotype has just a few counts. This chain links TRBV7-9 with TRBJ1-2, with a possible D match to TRBD1 (5 bases). The CDR3 contains 14 residues. Trimming stripped 10 bases from V and 4 bases from J, with 19 bases between. CDR1 is SEHNR and CDR2 is FQNEAQ in the germline V gene (reference sequence). CDR3 residues: CATAYTGPRYGYTF. The DNA of the CDR3 is TGTGCCACCGCATATACGGGACCTCGCTATGGCTACACCTTC.

The chain recombines TRBV12-3 or TRBV12-4 with TRBJ1-6, with 8 bases lining up with TRBD1. The CDR3 runs to 16 residues. V dropped 8 bases and J dropped 6; count of bases not matched to a gene: 12. DNA of the CDR3: TGTGCCAGCCGAGACACAGGGGGGTGGGGTAATTCACCCCTCCACTTT. This translates into CASRDTGGWGNSPLHF.

The genes are TRBV20-1 and TRBJ2-3; D possibly corresponds to TRBD2 (6 bases). Germline V CDR1 and CDR2: DFQATT, SNEGSKA (reference sequence). V lost 0 bases and J 4 bases, leaving 17 bases between the germline ends. The CDR3 contains 16 residues. DNA for the CDR3: TGCAGTGCTAGAGATGCGGGGAGTCAGTTTCCAGATACGCAGTATTTT. Translating gives CSARDAGSQFPDTQYF.

The chain joins TRBV6-5 to TRBJ2-1; 8 nucleotides line up with TRBD2. Losses at the gene ends were 2 bases for V and 7 bases for J; bases not matched to a gene: 13. From germline, CDR1 is MNHEY and CDR2 SVGAGI. CDR3 length: 17 residues. CDR3 residues: CASSYTLPAGELNEQFF. The CDR3 region has the DNA TGTGCCAGCAGTTACACCCTTCCAGCGGGAGAATTAAATGAGCAGTTCTTC.

The chain uses TRBV27 and TRBJ2-5; 10 nucleotides agree with TRBD2. Germline trimming cut 8 bases from V and 5 bases from J; bases unmatched to any gene: 20. Per the germline V gene, CDR1 is MNHEY and CDR2 is SMNVEV (reference sequence). The CDR3 sequence is 18 residues long. CDR3 amino acids: CASPTRLAGDLSKETQYF. CDR3 in DNA: TGTGCCAGCCCAACGAGGCTAGCGGGGGACCTATCCAAGGAGACCCAGTACTTC.

V is TRBV20-1 and J is TRBJ2-3; D is possibly TRBD2 (5 bases). V was trimmed by 1 base and J by 0 bases, leaving 11 bases between them. The CDR3 has 15 residues. CDR1 and CDR2 from the germline V gene are DFQATT and SNEGSKA (reference sequence). DNA of the CDR3: TGCAGTGCTAGAGTTCCTAGCTCTAGCACAGATACGCAGTATTTT. Translated: CSARVPSSSTDTQYF.

This chain joins TRBV30 and TRBJ2-1; D is uncertain. Trimming removed 2 bases from V and 0 bases from J, with 5 bases in between. The CDR3 loop spans 13 amino acids. Germline CDR1 GTSNPN, CDR2 SVGIG (reference sequence). The CDR3 sequence is CAWSPDSYNEQFF. CDR3 bases: TGTGCCTGGAGTCCTGACTCCTACAATGAGCAGTTCTTC.

The rearrangement uses TRBV7-6 and TRBJ2-1; D may be TRBD2 (5 bases). CDR1 is SGHVS and CDR2 is FNYEAQ in the germline V gene. This CDR3 is built from 16 residues. V dropped 0 bases and J dropped 9 bases, with 18 bases sitting between them. The CDR3 coding sequence is TGTGCCAGCAGCTTAGCGGGAGTTTCTACTGATGGTGAGCAGTTCTTC. As protein: CASSLAGVSTDGEQFF. The full variable domain, rest sourced from reference TRBV7-6 and TRBJ2-1, is GAGVSQSPRYKVTKRGQDVALRCDPISGHVSLYWYRQALGQGPEFLTYFNYEAQQDKSGLPNDRFSAERPEGSISTLTIQRTEQRDSAMYRCASSLAGVSTDGEQFFGPGTRLTVL.

The J gene is TRBJ1-2, the V gene TRBV29-1; 7 bases fit TRBD1. The CDR3 is 14 residues long. The V gene end was trimmed by 2 bases and the J gene end by 2 bases; junction bases not matched to a gene: 5. Germline CDR1 reads SQVTM; CDR2 reads ANQGSEA. For the CDR3, the DNA is TGCAGCGTTGAACGACAGGGTCTAAACTATGGCTACACCTTC. It encodes CSVERQGLNYGYTF.